This T cell receptor (beta chain) came from a study of T-cell memory formation after mild COVID-19. Overall study findings and caveats: There were some responding clones in pre-infection memory, which suggested that cross-reactive memory had joined.

The table lists this clonotype with a few counts. Its antigen is currently unknown. TCRdb re-called the 5' RACE reads through MiXCR, storing one row per CDR3 protein. The repertoire holds 200,000 to 250,000 distinct CDR3 sequences, with over 8.5% as singletons. V dropped 6 bases and J dropped 3 bases, with 12 bases sitting between them. The CDR3 consists of 13 residues. Germline V gives CDR1 SQVTM, CDR2 ANQGSEA. This sequence was found in a man between 18 and 35 years old who had mild COVID-19 (a few samples of this study predate the infection). Cell type and time point are not known. V gene TRBV29-1 combines with J gene TRBJ1-5, with D tentatively TRBD1 (6 bases). The source material was PBMCs or a T cell subset sorted from them (not recorded which). The CDR3 loop is CSVVGQSNQPQHF. The DNA for the CDR3 is TGCAGCGTGGTCGGACAGTCCAATCAGCCCCAGCATTTT.